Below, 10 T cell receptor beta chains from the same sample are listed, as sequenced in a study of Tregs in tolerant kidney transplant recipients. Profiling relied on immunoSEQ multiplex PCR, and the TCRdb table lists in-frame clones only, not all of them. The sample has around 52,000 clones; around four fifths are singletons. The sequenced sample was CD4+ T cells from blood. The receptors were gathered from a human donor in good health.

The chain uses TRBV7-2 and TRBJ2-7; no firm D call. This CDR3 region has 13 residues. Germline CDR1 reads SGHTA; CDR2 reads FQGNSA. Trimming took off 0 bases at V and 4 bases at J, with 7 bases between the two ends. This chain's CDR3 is CASSLARTYEQYF. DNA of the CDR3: TGTGCCAGCAGCTTAGCCCGAACGTACGAGCAGTACTTC.

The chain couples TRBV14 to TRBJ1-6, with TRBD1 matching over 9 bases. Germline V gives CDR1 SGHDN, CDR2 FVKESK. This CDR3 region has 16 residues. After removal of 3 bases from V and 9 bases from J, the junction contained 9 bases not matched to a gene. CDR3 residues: CASSHFTGGSGSPLHF. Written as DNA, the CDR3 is TGTGCCAGCAGCCACTTCACAGGGGGCTCGGGTTCACCCCTCCACTTT.

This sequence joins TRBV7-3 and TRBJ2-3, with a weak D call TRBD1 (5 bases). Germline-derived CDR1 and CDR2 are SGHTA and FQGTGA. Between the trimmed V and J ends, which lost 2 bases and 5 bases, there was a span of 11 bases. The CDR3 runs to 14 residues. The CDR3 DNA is TGTGCCAGCAGCTTAGGCAACAGGCTAGATACGCAGTATTTT. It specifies CASSLGNRLDTQYF. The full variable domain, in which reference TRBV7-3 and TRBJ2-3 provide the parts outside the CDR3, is GAGVSQTPSNKVTEKGKYVELRCDPISGHTALYWYRQSLGQGPEFLIYFQGTGAADDSGLPNDRFFAVRPEGSVSTLKIQRTERGDSAVYLCASSLGNRLDTQYFGPGTRLTVL.

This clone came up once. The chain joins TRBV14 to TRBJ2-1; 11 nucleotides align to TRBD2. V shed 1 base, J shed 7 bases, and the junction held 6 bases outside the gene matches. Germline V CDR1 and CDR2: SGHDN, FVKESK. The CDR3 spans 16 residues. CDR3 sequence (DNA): TGTGCCAGCAGCCAAGTAGCGGGAGGGCCGTTAAATGAGCAGTTCTTC. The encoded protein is CASSQVAGGPLNEQFF.

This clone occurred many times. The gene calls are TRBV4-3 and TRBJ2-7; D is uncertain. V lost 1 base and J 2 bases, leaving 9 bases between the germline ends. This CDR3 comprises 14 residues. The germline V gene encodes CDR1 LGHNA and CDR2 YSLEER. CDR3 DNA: TGCGCCAGCAGCCAAGGTAAAGGGACCTACGAGCAGTACTTC. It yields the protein CASSQGKGTYEQYF.

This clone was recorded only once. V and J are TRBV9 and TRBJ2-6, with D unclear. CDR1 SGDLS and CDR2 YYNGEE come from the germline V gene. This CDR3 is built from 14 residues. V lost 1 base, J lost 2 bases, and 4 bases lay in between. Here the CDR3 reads CASSVSPGANVLTF. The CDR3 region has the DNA TGTGCCAGCAGCGTAAGTCCTGGGGCCAACGTCCTGACTTTC.

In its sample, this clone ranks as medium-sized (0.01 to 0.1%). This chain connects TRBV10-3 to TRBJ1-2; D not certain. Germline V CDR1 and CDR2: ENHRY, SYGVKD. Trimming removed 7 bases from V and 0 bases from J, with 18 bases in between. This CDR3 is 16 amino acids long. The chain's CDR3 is CAITPRQVEANYGYTF. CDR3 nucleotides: TGTGCCATCACTCCGCGGCAGGTCGAAGCTAACTATGGCTACACCTTC.

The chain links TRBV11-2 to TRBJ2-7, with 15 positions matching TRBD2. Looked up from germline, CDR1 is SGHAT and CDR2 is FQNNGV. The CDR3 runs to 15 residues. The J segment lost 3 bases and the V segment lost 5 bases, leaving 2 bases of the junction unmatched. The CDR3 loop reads CASSLGLAGGYEQYF. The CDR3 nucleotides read TGTGCCAGCAGCCTGGGACTAGCGGGGGGCTACGAGCAGTACTTC.

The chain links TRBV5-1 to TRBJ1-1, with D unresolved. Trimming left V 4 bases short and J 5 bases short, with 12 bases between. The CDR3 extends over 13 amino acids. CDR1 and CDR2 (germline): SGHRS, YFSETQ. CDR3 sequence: CASSRQVETEAFF. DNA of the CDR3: TGCGCCAGCAGCAGGCAGGTGGAAACTGAAGCTTTCTTT.

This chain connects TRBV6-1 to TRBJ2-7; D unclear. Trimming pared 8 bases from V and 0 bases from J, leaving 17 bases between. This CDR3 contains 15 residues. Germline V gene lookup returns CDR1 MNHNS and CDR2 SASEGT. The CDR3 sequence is CASSTSPGPSYEQYF. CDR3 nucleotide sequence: TGTGCCAGCTCTACCTCCCCCGGGCCCTCCTACGAGCAGTACTTC.